This T cell receptor beta chain was sequenced in a study of Ad26.COV2.S vaccination and SARS-CoV-2 variants. Overall study context: The authors gave Ad26.COV2.S intramuscularly, either once or twice 56 days apart. Findings and caveats of the study: Substantial breadth in spike-specific CD8+ and CD4+ T cell responses was reportedly seen after vaccination. Non-spike TCR breadth did not differ much between vaccine and placebo recipients.

Points on this clone: Its antigen is undetermined.

V lost 0 bases and J 2 bases, leaving 8 bases between the germline ends. The germline V gene encodes CDR1 SGHRS and CDR2 YFSETQ. This CDR3 is 14 amino acids long. As for treatment: 19 received Ad26.COV2.S at low or high dose, single or two shots; 5 received placebo; per-sample allocation not given. The samples were gathered on day 63 after the first injection of vaccine or placebo. Adults aged 18-55 years in Boston included the donor. Generated by immunoSEQ multiplex PCR, the TCRdb table keeps only in-frame clones and is missing some. The sample carries some 340,000 clones, 70% to 90% recorded once. The material sequenced was peripheral blood, taken in a trial of Ad26.COV2.S vaccine versus placebo. The source of this sequence is a person aged 18-60 years who received the Ad26.COV2.S COVID-19 vaccine or a placebo. V and J are TRBV5-1 and TRBJ1-1; no firm D call. The CDR3 DNA reads TGCGCCAGCAGCTTGGCCACTAGAAACACTGAAGCTTTCTTT. It specifies CASSLATRNTEAFF.